One TCR beta chain is described in this entry. The sample holds a few counts of this clone. Its antigen is unknown. The record has no base qualities; no much larger clone is one base away. The receptor library was made with the immunoSEQ multiplex PCR assay. A mixture of 60 forward primers for TCR Vbeta segments and 13 reverse primers for TCR Jbeta segments was used in the multiplex PCR. The CDR3 region of rearranged TCR beta genes was amplified from genomic DNA by a multiplex PCR assay. On the Illumina HiSeq System, the amplified TCR beta libraries were sequenced as 87-base-pair reads. Per the source publication's procedure: A later analysis tallied 75 million to 95 million unique TCR beta chains across the 666 repertoires, and roughly 11 million of those chains were shared by two or more donors. To remove PCR and sequencing errors, raw reads were error-corrected and collapsed into unique sequences using a nearest-neighbor algorithm that merged closely related sequences. V, D and J gene segments were assigned by aligning CDR3 sequences to IMGT reference sequences. For a sequence to be retained, at least a six-nucleotide match to both a V gene segment and a J gene segment was required. Rearrangements were classified as productive when the CDR3 lacked stop codons and remained in frame with V and J, and all other rearrangements were classified as non-productive. Following IMGT convention, CDR3 was defined as the stretch from the second conserved V-encoded cysteine up to the conserved J-encoded phenylalanine. The earlier analysis of some 580 of the donors excluded any sequence lacking an unambiguous match to a single V gene segment. In an earlier analysis of several hundred of the donors, V segments were called functional above 56.7% productive rearrangements and were called segregating when the between-donor standard deviation exceeded 5%. A statistical classification framework was built to diagnose cytomegalovirus status from the catalog of TCR beta chain sequences. In a later analysis, V and J genes were assigned by comparing TCR nucleotide sequences against IMGT/GENE-DB human TR gene sequences. In a later analysis, CDR3 sequences and most-parsimonious VDJ recombination scenarios were assigned using the TCRdist pipeline. In a later analysis, every TCR beta chain was defined by the combination of its CDR3 amino acid sequence and its V-gene family, and reads without a unique V-gene family were dropped. To address suspected cross-contamination and a sequencing artifact, a later analysis removed 550 to 750 highly shared, low-generation-probability nucleotide sequences. In a later analysis, a clonal expansion index was calculated for each public chain from normalized within-repertoire ranks of inferred template counts. In a later analysis, generation probabilities were computed using a VDJ recombination model fitted to out-of-frame rearrangements, and the results were checked against IGoR. A later analysis scored TCR-TCR, TCR-HLA and TCR-CMV co-occurrence with hypergeometric tests, applying a repertoire-size bias correction to TCR pairs. False discovery rates were estimated in a later analysis by permuting HLA or CMV assignments 20 times. In a later analysis, co-occurring TCRs were grouped with DBSCAN, and TCRdist sequence similarity was added when clustering was performed within HLA-allele-positive subsets. For co-occurrence clustering, repertoires with fewer than 30,000 or more than 120,000 public chains were excluded, along with 5 or 6 repertoires with anomalous nucleotide sharing. Drawn from immuneACCESS, this table holds only the in-frame rearrangements with V and J called that TCRdb kept. Clones are partly lost; checked studies trace under half to an unresolved V gene and leave the rest unexplained. That table supplies the V and J calls and clone size; D and trimming were determined from the DNA. This sample gives around 140,000 clones in total; approximately 8.9% of them show up just once. 5.5% to 8% of the sample belongs to the ten largest clones.

The cohort was made up of 650 to 700 healthy bone marrow donors. At the time of sampling, every cohort member was nominally healthy, though immune exposures that went unrecorded were likely present. The donor was CMV seropositive and was included in the group of 290 or so seropositive cohort members. Each donor provided a peripheral blood sample, and peripheral blood mononuclear cells were used for TCR beta sequencing. The Qiagen DNeasy Blood Extraction Kit was used to extract genomic DNA from the blood cell samples. Trimming removed 0 bases from V and 4 bases from J, leaving 19 bases between the germline ends. From the germline V gene, CDR1 is SGHRS and CDR2 is YFSETQ. From the cysteine up to the phenylalanine, the CDR3 has a length of 17 residues. The read is trimmed to its CDR3 DNA, 51 bases read in frame from base 1. The sample is drawn from a study of cytomegalovirus exposure and HLA in healthy donors (dated by TCRdb to between 2016 and 2019). Describing the broader study: An earlier analysis of approximately 640 of the donors reported 276 Gb of sequence data and roughly 110 million unique TCR beta sequences from 150 million to 200 million T cells. An early release covering more than 500 HLA-typed donors comprised around 300 gigabases of sequencing data and around 80 million unique TCR sequences. Of the roughly 390 genotyped donors, about 80% fell in the genetic ancestry cluster associated with self-reported Caucasian donors. The aim of the study was to test whether cataloging public T cell receptors could identify signatures of past pathogen exposure. The T cell repertoires of roughly 660 subjects were profiled by immunosequencing and related to cytomegalovirus serostatus. Besides the first cohort of 666 subjects, a separate validation cohort made up of 95 to 150 different subjects was used. To predict cytomegalovirus infection status, the study brought together high-throughput TCR immunosequencing, statistical association of individual TCRs with disease status, and machine learning. A later analysis re-analyzed previously published TCR beta repertoires from about 730 donors and added high-resolution HLA genotyping to study TCR occurrence patterns. Rather than using new phenotypic data, the later analysis identified candidate immune exposures from TCR beta sequences and from how often those sequences occurred across donors. To decide whether each TCR beta V gene segment behaved as functional or pseudogenic, an earlier analysis of several hundred of the donors relied on high-throughput TCR beta sequencing. Donor age, sex, ethnicity and CMV serostatus were compiled together with the repertoire data. A later genetic analysis used genome-wide SNP genotypes for 398 of the 666 donors, treating that subset as a discovery cohort. Every repertoire in the discovery cohort had been generated on one and the same sequencing platform. HLA typing covered class I and class II loci at four-digit resolution. Typing coverage differed by locus: A, B, C, DRB1 and DQB1 were typed in about 629-640 donors, DQA1 in 500 to 550, DPA1 in over 600, and DPB1 in approximately 450. Because of strong linkage in the cohort, roughly five DR-DQ haplotypes were treated as single units for association and clustering. On average, 235,054 unique TCR beta nucleotide sequences were sequenced per donor among fewer than 500 genotyped donors of the cohort, with roughly 18% of those sequences being non-productive.

The full study reports these points: Only TCR beta chains were sequenced in this cohort, and the absence of alpha or paired-chain data limited detectable features. While some public TCRs were present in many individuals, most TCR sequences turned up only very rarely across donors. A later genetic analysis associated a missense DCLRE1C variant with V-gene and J-gene trimming of TCR beta chains, and an independent cohort replicated the association. A few of the identified cytomegalovirus-associated TCR beta chains were confirmed in vitro to be specific for cytomegalovirus antigens. Because counts were too low, about 15 rarely observed V segments, including chromosome 9 orphons, were left out of the earlier analysis of a few hundred of the donors. CMV serostatus was the only immune exposure information available for the cohort. Sequencing depth was assumed to be roughly uniform across donors in the presence/absence analyses, though that assumption may not hold. The 87-base-pair reads could not distinguish some IMGT-functional V segments, including TRBV6-2 and TRBV6-3, so those segments were excluded. According to a later analysis, TCR association rates differed among HLA loci, with DRB1 alleles showing the most associated TCRs and HLA-C alleles showing the fewest. A later analysis reported that several top co-occurrence clusters appeared linked to parvovirus B19, influenza, CMV and Epstein-Barr virus. The authors suggested that the approach could potentially be generalized to other disease states and immunological phenotypes. A group of highly shared sequence variants was considered likely to be a technical artifact of the sequencing pipeline. A later analysis found that HLA-associated TCR beta chains were more clonally expanded and had lower generation probabilities than equally common non-associated chains. The classifier was reported to diagnose cytomegalovirus status with high specificity and sensitivity in both the original and validation cohorts. According to a later analysis, most CMV-associated TCR beta chains appeared to be HLA-restricted, and the HLA associations seemed to be driven largely by CMV exposure. Assigning TCR associations to individual alleles was difficult when HLA alleles, especially DR and DQ, strongly co-occurred. Broadly in line with IMGT annotations, most TCR beta V segments showed up in productive rearrangements about 87% or about 30% of the time in an earlier analysis of several hundred of the donors. According to a later genetic analysis, donors in an Asian-associated ancestry cluster had fewer N-insertions in productive TCRs than the approximately 670-donor mean. The study listed 150 to 200 TCR beta chains as associated with cytomegalovirus. Correlated functional status among segregating V segments might reflect linkage disequilibrium, but an unknown experimental factor could not be ruled out. A further reported finding was that TCR beta sequences accurately predicted the HLA-A and HLA-B alleles for most subjects in the first cohort. A later analysis associated about 17,000 TCR beta sequences with specific HLA alleles at a false discovery rate of 0.05. HLA typing was unavailable for some donors at each locus, so association tests used only the typed subset.

The sample consisted of PBMCs. The TCR was taken from a woman in her forties in good health and CMV-seropositive. The chain is encoded by TRBV5-1 joined to TRBJ1-1; the best D guess is TRBD1, with 5 bases matching. In nucleotide form, the sequence is TGCGCCAGCAGCTTGGCCACGGGCAGGGCTACGGGCACTGAAGCTTTCTTT. Translation gives CASSLATGRATGTEAFF.